This T cell receptor beta chain was captured in a study of T cells in Graves' hyperthyroidism and ophthalmopathy. Hyperthyroidism in the patients, aged 18 to 65, was newly diagnosed and under 2 months in duration. Each diagnosis drew on symptoms, thyroxine, TRAb, thyroid ultrasound and orbital computed tomography findings. The source of the PBMCs was more than 9.5 ml of fresh peripheral blood. RNA transcripts gave rise to amplified TCR beta CDR3 regions. Using the HTBI primer set, a first-round RT-PCR was run on the TCR CDR3. In TCRdb, the multiplex PCR reads were re-called with MiXCR into one record per CDR3 protein. The sample holds 400,000 to 550,000 distinct CDR3 sequences, approximately 14% seen once. This clonotype was observed many times. CDR3 length equals 13 residues. Germline CDR1 reads KGHDR; CDR2 reads SFDVKD. Trimming removed 0 bases from V and 2 bases from J, with 2 bases in between.

V usage is TRBV24-1 and J usage is TRBJ2-3; D uncertain. Material for sequencing was blood. The receptor comes from a woman aged 18-29 years with Graves' hyperthyroidism. The CDR3 loop is CATSDLVTDTQYF. CDR3 in DNA: TGTGCCACCAGTGATTTGGTCACAGATACGCAGTATTTT.